This T cell receptor beta chain derives from a study of cytomegalovirus exposure and HLA in healthy donors. About the study: Genotyping showed roughly 77% of over 350 donors falling in the Caucasian-associated ancestry cluster. Study observations and caveats: Cytomegalovirus association was listed for 150 to 200 TCR beta chains. In a later analysis, most CMV-associated TCR beta chains appeared HLA-restricted.

V lost 4 bases, J lost 0 bases, and 3 bases lay in between. The germline V gene has CDR1 GTSNPN and CDR2 SVGIG (reference sequence). The CDR3 spans 11 residues. Donors sampled were nominally healthy, though unrecorded immune exposures were likely. Details on this clone: Its specificity is not known.

The PCR contained 60 Vbeta and 13 Jbeta primers. Profiling relied on immunoSEQ multiplex PCR, and the TCRdb table lists in-frame clones only, not all of them. The profile covers around 40,000 clones, with roughly 82% appearing a single time and roughly a tenth taken by the ten largest. The origin of this receptor is a young woman in good health and CMV-seropositive. The chain has TRBV30 and TRBJ1-1; D uncertain. The specimen sequenced was PBMCs. The CDR3 DNA is TGTGCCTGGACCTTGAACACTGAAGCTTTCTTT. Protein product: CAWTLNTEAFF.